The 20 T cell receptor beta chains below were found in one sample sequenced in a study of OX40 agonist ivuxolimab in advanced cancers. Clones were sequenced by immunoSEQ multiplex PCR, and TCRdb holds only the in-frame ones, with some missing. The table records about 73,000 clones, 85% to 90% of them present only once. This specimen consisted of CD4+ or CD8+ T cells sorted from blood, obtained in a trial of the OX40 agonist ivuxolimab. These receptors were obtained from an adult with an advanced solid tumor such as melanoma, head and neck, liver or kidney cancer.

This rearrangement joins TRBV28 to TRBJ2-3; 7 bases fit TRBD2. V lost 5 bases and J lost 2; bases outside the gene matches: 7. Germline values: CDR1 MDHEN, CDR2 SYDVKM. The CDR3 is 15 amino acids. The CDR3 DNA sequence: TGTGCCAGCAGTGTGCCAGCGGGACCCACAGATACGCAGTATTTT. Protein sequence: CASSVPAGPTDTQYF.

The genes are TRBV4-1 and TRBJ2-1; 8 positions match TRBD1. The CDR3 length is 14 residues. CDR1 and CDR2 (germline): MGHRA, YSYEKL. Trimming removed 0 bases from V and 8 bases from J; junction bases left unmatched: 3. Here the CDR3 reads CASSQETGVDEQFF. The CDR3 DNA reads TGCGCCAGCAGCCAAGAGACAGGGGTCGATGAGCAGTTCTTC.

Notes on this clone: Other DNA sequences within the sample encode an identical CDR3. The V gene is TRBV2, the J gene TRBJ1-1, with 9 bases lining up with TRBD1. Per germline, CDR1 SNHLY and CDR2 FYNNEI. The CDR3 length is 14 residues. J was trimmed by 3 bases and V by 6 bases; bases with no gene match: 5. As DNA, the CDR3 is TGTGCCAGCAGGGCTACAGGGGGCTACACTGAAGCTTTCTTT. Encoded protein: CASRATGGYTEAFF.

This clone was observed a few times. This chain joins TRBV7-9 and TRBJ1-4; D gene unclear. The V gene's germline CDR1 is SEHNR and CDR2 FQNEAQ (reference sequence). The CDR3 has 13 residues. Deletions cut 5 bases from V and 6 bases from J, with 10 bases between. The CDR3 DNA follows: TGTGCCAGCAGCCGGGCCGTGGATGAAAAACTGTTTTTT. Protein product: CASSRAVDEKLFF.

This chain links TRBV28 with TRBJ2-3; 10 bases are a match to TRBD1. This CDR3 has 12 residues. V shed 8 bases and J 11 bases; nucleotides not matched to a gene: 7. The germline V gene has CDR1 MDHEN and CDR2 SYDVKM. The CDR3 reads CASGTGETGQYF. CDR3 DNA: TGTGCCAGCGGGACAGGGGAGACTGGGCAGTATTTT.

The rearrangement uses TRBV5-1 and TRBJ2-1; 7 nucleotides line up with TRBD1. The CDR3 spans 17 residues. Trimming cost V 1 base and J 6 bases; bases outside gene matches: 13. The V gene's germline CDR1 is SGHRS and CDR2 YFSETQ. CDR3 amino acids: CASSLYAPETGTNEQFF. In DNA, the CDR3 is TGCGCCAGCAGCTTGTACGCCCCCGAGACAGGGACCAATGAGCAGTTCTTC.

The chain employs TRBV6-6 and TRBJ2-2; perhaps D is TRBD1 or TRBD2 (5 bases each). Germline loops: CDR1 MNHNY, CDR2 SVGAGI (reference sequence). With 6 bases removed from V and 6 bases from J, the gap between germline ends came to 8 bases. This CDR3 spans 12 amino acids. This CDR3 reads CASRPGPGELFF. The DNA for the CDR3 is TGTGCCAGCAGACCGGGGCCCGGGGAGCTGTTTTTT.

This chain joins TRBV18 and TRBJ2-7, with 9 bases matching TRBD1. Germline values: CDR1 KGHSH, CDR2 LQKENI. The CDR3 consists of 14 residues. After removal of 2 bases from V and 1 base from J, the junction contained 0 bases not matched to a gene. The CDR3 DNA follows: TGTGCCAGCTCACCAGGACAGGGGTCCTACGAGCAGTACTTC. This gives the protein CASSPGQGSYEQYF. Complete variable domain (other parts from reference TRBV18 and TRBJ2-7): NAGVMQNPRHLVRRRGQEARLRCSPMKGHSHVYWYRQLPEEGLKFMVYLQKENIIDESGMPKERFSAEFPKEGPSILRIQQVVRGDSAAYFCASSPGQGSYEQYFGPGTRLTVT.

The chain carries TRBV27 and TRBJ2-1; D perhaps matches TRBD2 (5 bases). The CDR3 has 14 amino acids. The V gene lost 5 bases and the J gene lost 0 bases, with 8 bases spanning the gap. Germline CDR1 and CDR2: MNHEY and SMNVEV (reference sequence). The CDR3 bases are TGTGCCAGCAGTGGACTTTCCTCCTACAATGAGCAGTTCTTC. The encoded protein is CASSGLSSYNEQFF.

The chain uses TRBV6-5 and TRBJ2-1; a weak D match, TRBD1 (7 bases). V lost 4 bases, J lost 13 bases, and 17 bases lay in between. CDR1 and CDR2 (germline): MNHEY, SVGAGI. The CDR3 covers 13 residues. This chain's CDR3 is CASSSSRGVFQFF. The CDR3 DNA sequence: TGTGCCAGCAGTTCATCCAGGGGGGTGTTCCAGTTCTTC.

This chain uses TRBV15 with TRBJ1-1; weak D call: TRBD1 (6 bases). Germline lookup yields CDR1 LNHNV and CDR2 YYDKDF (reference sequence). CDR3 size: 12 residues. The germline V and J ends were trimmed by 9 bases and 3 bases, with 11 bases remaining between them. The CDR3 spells CATGQWDTEAFF. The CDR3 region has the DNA TGTGCCACAGGACAGTGGGACACTGAAGCTTTCTTT.

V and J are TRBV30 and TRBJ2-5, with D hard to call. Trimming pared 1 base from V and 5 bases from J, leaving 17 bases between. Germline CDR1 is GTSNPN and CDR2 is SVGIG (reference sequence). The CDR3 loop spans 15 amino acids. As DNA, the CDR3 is TGTGCCTGGAGTGACCCGGCCTGGCAACGGGAGACCCAGTACTTC. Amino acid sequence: CAWSDPAWQRETQYF. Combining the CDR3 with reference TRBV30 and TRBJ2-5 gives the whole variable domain SQTIHQWPATLVQPVGSPLSLECTVEGTSNPNLYWYRQAAGRGLQLLFYSVGIGQISSEVPQNLSASRPQDRQFILSSKKLLLSDSGFYLCAWSDPAWQRETQYFGPGTRLLVL.

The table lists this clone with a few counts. As DNA, the CDR3 is TGTGCCAGCAGCTTAGCGATCTCAGGGCAACAAGAGACCCAGTACTTC. Translating it yields CASSLAISGQQETQYF. This chain uses TRBV7-9 with TRBJ2-5; D is possibly TRBD1 (5 bases). This CDR3 spans 16 amino acids. Trimming cost V 0 bases and J 2 bases, with 13 bases left between them. Per germline, CDR1 SEHNR and CDR2 FQNEAQ (reference sequence).

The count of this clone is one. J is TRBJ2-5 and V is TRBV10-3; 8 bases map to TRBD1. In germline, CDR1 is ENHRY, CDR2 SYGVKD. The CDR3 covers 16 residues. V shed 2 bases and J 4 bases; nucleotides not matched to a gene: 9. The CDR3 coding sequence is TGTGCCATCAGTGAGGGGACAGGTCGTGTATTAGAGACCCAGTACTTC. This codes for CAISEGTGRVLETQYF.

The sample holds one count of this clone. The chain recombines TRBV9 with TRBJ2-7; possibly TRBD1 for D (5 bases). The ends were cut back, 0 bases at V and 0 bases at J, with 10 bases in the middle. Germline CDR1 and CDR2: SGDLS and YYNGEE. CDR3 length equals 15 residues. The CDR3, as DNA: TGTGCCAGCAGCGTAGGACAGACGAGCTCCTACGAGCAGTACTTC. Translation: CASSVGQTSSYEQYF.

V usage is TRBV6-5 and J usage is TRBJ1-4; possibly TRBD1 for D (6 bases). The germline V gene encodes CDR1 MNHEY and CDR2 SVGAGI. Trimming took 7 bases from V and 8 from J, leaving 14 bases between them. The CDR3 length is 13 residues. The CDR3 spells CASMGGGVEKLFF. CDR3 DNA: TGTGCCAGCATGGGGGGGGGCGTGGAAAAACTGTTTTTT.

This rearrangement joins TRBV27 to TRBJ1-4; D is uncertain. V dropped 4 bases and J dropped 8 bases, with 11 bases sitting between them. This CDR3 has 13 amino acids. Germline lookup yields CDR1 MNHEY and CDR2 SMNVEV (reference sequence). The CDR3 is CASSSPLVEKLFF. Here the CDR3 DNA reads TGTGCCAGCAGTTCACCCTTAGTGGAAAAACTGTTTTTT.

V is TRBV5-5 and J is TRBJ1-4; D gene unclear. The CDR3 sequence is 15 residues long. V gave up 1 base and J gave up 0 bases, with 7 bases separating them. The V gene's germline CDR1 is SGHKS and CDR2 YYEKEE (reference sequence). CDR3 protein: CASSLWLATNEKLFF. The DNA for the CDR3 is TGTGCCAGCAGCTTGTGGCTTGCAACTAATGAAAAACTGTTTTTT.

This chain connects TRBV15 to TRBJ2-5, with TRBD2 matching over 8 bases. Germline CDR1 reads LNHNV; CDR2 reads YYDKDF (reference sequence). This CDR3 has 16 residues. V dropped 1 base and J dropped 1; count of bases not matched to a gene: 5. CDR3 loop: CATSRGAGGTQETQYF. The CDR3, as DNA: TGTGCCACCAGCAGAGGGGCGGGGGGCACCCAAGAGACCCAGTACTTC.

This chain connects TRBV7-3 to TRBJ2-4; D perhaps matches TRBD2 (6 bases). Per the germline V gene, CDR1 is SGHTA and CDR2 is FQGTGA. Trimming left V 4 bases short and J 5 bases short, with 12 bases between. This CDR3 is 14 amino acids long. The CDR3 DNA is TGTGCCAGCAGCTCCGGGGGAGGTGAAAACATTCAGTACTTC. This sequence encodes CASSSGGGENIQYF.